This record covers a single T cell receptor beta chain. This clonotype has just a few counts. Its antigen is still unknown. No clone much larger than this one lies a single base away; base qualities are absent. This entry belongs to a study of T cells in Graves' hyperthyroidism and ophthalmopathy (dated by TCRdb to the late 2010s). As for the study more broadly: Peripheral blood samples were taken at the time of initial diagnosis, prior to any treatment. The 100 or so discovery patients were divided at random into training and test sets in a 7:3 ratio. Prospective prediction of ophthalmopathy was tested in an independent validation cohort consisting of 18 hyperthyroidism patients and some 17 patients who later progressed to ophthalmopathy. After blood sampling, hyperthyroidism patients were treated with methimazole at a starting dose of 30 mg daily, and ophthalmopathy patients were treated with high-dose intravenous methylprednisolone. TCR V-J signatures able to tell the groups apart were searched for in a discovery cohort of 100 patients, of whom around 43 had Graves' ophthalmopathy and roughly 57 had stable Graves' hyperthyroidism. In more than five Graves' hyperthyroidism patients, the study also compared T-cell repertoires from thyroid tissue with T-cell repertoires from blood. According to the paper, TCR Vbeta CDR3 sequencing was carried out on 135 peripheral blood samples, which came from fewer than 50 ophthalmopathy, around 75 hyperthyroidism and some 17 progressor patients.

TCR beta CDR3 regions were amplified from RNA transcripts. The first round of RT-PCR for the TCR CDR3 was performed with the HTBI primer set and the Qiagen OneStep RT-PCR kit. The libraries were constructed in a second round of multiplex PCR and then size-selected and purified. Paired-end sequencing of the libraries was performed with 100 bp reads on an Illumina HiSeq2000. As for how the authors treated the data: Raw data were processed with SOAPnuke, discarding reads with adapters, uncalled bases, mean Phred below 15, or no exact constant-primer or identifier match. COPE v1.2.5 was used to merge high-quality paired reads, and clonotypes were defined as unique nucleotide sequences. MiTCR v1.1 was used to align clonotypes to the IMGT TRBV, TRBD and TRBJ reference segments. The analysis included only V-J combinations with a frequency above 0.0001, which together covered 98% to 99.2% of the repertoires. A TCS score was defined as the ratio of F50 (clonal expansion) to E x V (chaos), with BLOSUM62-based TCRdist applied between CDR3 peptides within each V-J. Welch's t-statistics and random forest reduced just over 500 V-J features to about 12, which were used in a naive Bayes classifier (R e1071). Using fastp at Q25 and MiXCR, TCRdb reprocessed the public reads and kept productive beta chains. Merged by CDR3 protein, the rows form single entries marked with the most common genes and DNA. These V and J calls are TCRdb output, not the study's own analysis. The sample table contains some 500,000 distinct CDR3 sequences; only one count was recorded for roughly a quarter of them. The ten most abundant clones make up over 9% of the sample.

Ophthalmopathy patients had moderately to severely active disease, Clinical Activity Score of at least 3, NOSPECS grade of at least 4, and duration under 3 months. Any patient with an uncontrolled infection, another autoimmune disease, pregnancy or lactation was excluded. Clinical symptoms, serum thyroxine and TRAb, thyroid ultrasound, and orbital computed tomography formed the basis for the diagnoses. PBMCs were isolated from about 10 ml of fresh peripheral blood by Ficoll-Paque density gradient centrifugation. Trizol reagent was used to extract total RNA, and RNA quality was then checked on an Agilent 2100 Bioanalyzer. The CDR3 holds 14 amino acids from the cysteine to the phenylalanine. The only DNA kept is the CDR3, 42 bases in frame from the first base. For CDR1 and CDR2, the germline V gene (reference sequence) lists LNHNV and YYDKDF. V loses 4 bases of germline sequence and J loses 4 bases, and the interval between the two ends is 14 bases.

General findings and caveats noted by the study authors: In validation, the model predicted progression to ophthalmopathy with approximately 70% sensitivity and over 72% specificity, a median of 6.5 months before onset. Ophthalmopathy was separated from stable hyperthyroidism by a 13 V-J signature model, with over 85% sensitivity and approximately 84% specificity obtained in cross-validation and 80%/75% obtained in testing. Most expanded thyroid clonotypes (frequency above 0.001) were also detected in blood, suggesting blood repertoires may reflect thyroid immune responses. Sample size was not statistically predetermined, and investigators were not blinded to group allocation.

This sequence uses TRBV15 and TRBJ2-7; possibly the D gene is TRBD2, per 5 matching bases. The source material was blood. This sequence was found in a woman aged 25 to 39 with Graves' ophthalmopathy. The CDR3 loop reads CATSMKYPGYEQYF. The nucleotide sequence is given as TGTGCCACCAGCATGAAGTACCCGGGATACGAGCAGTACTTC.